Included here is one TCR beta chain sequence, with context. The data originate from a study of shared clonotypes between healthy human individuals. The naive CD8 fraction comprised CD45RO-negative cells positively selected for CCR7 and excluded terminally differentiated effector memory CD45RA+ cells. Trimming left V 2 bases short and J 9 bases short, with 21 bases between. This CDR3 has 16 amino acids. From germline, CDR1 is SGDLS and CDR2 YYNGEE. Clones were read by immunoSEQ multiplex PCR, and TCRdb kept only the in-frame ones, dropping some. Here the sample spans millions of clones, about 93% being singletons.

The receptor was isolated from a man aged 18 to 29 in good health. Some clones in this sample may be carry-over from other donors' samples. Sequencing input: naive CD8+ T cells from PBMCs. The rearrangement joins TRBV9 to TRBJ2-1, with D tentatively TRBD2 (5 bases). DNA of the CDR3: TGTGCCAGCAGCGTGGTCTCGGGAATCTCCTTCGCTGAGCAGTTCTTC. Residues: CASSVVSGISFAEQFF.